This T cell receptor beta chain was recorded in a study of blood T cell repertoires in COVID-19. Study context: Collection of acute and convalescent COVID-19 samples took place in the United States, Italy and Spain. PBMCs, B-cell-depleted T cells, or T cells provided the cDNA or gDNA that made up the material.

The cohort comprised adults aged about 18 to 100 years residing in about 25 US areas. Losses at the gene ends were 4 bases for V and 0 bases for J; bases not matched to a gene: 3. Germline CDR1 and CDR2: SNHLY and FYNNEI. This CDR3 contains 14 residues. Original processing methods: It was from reference gene primer amplification that nucleated cell counts were estimated. Libraries were prepared by immunoSEQ multiplex PCR; TCRdb keeps only in-frame clonotypes and omits some of them. V and J calls plus clone size are reproduced from that table; the DNA served to infer D and trimming. The sample has about 220,000 clones; around 86% are singletons.

This sequence originates from a woman aged 40 to 49 with acute COVID-19. The sample was PBMCs or T cells enriched from blood (not recorded which). The V and J genes are TRBV2 and TRBJ2-7, with 7 bases matching TRBD2. CDR3 amino acids: CASSVLAASYEQYF. The CDR3 bases are TGTGCCAGCAGTGTTCTAGCGGCCTCCTACGAGCAGTACTTC.